These T cell receptor beta chains were read from a single sample in a study of shared clonotypes between healthy human individuals. Profiled with immunoSEQ multiplex PCR; TCRdb holds only in-frame clones, not every one. The data hold under 750,000 clones, with roughly 72% observed a single time. The sample consisted of memory CD4+ T cells sorted from blood. These receptors all stem from a woman aged 25 to 39 in good health. Both conserved end residues are part of each CDR3. The order of the fields is V gene, clone size, J gene, D gene, CDR3 DNA, CDR3 protein. A D gene is named only where the DNA matches it firmly. Rows give clone size only sometimes, using once, few, many, or a class for an expanded clone.

V: TRBV6-5
size: .
J: TRBJ1-2
D: .
DNA: TGTGCCAGCAGTTACAAGGGCAGGGCCGATGGCTACACCTTC
CDR3: CASSYKGRADGYTF

V: TRBV6-1
size: .
J: TRBJ1-5
D: .
DNA: TGTGCCAGCAGTGTAATGGGGCAGTTTGTTAGCAATCAGCCCCAGCATTTT
CDR3: CASSVMGQFVSNQPQHF

V: TRBV6-4
size: .
J: TRBJ1-4
D: .
DNA: TGTGCCAGCAGGAGGTATCCTAATGAAAAACTGTTTTTT
CDR3: CASRRYPNEKLFF

V: TRBV18
size: .
J: TRBJ1-4
D: .
DNA: TGTGCCAGCTCACCACTTCTGGGCACTAATGAAAAACTGTTTTTT
CDR3: CASSPLLGTNEKLFF

V: TRBV7-9
size: .
J: TRBJ2-1
D: TRBD1
DNA: TGTGCCAGCAGCTTATTCGGGACAGACAATGAGCAGTTCTTC
CDR3: CASSLFGTDNEQFF

V: TRBV5-8
size: .
J: TRBJ2-6
D: .
DNA: TGTGCCAGCAGCTTGGTGGTCACACGACCTTCTGGGGCCAACGTCCTGACTTTC
CDR3: CASSLVVTRPSGANVLTF

V: TRBV28
size: few
J: TRBJ2-7
D: .
DNA: TGTGCCAGCAGGACGGCCGGCAGTCCCTACGAGCAGTACTTC
CDR3: CASRTAGSPYEQYF

V: TRBV10-3
size: .
J: TRBJ1-1
D: TRBD1
DNA: TGTGCCATCAGTGAGTCGGCAGGGGGCCGGATCACTGAAGCTTTCTTT
CDR3: CAISESAGGRITEAFF

V: TRBV5-6
size: once
J: TRBJ2-7
D: .
DNA: TGTGCCAGCAGCTTGGGGCAGGGTAACGAGCAGTACTTC
CDR3: CASSLGQGNEQYF

V: TRBV6-5
size: .
J: TRBJ2-7
D: .
DNA: TGTGCCAGCAGTTACTTGGCGGGAAGGGCCTACGAGCAGTACTTC
CDR3: CASSYLAGRAYEQYF

V: TRBV6-5
size: .
J: TRBJ2-7
D: .
DNA: TGTGCCAGCAGTTACAAGTACGAGCAGTACTTC
CDR3: CASSYKYEQYF

V: TRBV28
size: .
J: TRBJ2-3
D: TRBD1
DNA: TGTGCCAGCAGTCTCTCACAGGGGGCGGATACGCAGTATTTT
CDR3: CASSLSQGADTQYF

V: TRBV29-1
size: .
J: TRBJ2-3
D: .
DNA: TGCAGCGTTGACTCTAGGGGGAGTGGTACAGATACGCAGTATTTT
CDR3: CSVDSRGSGTDTQYF

V: TRBV2
size: .
J: TRBJ1-5
D: .
DNA: TGTGCCAGCAAAAGGGACAAGAGCAATCAGCCCCAGCATTTT
CDR3: CASKRDKSNQPQHF

V: TRBV5-4
size: .
J: TRBJ1-1
D: TRBD1
DNA: TGTGCCAGCAGAGCGGGACAGGGGAACACTGAAGCTTTCTTT
CDR3: CASRAGQGNTEAFF

V: TRBV28
size: .
J: TRBJ1-4
D: .
DNA: TGTGCCAGCAGTTCACGTGAAAAACTGTTTTTT
CDR3: CASSSREKLFF

V: TRBV7-5
size: .
J: TRBJ2-6
D: .
DNA: TGTGCCAGCAGCTTCTCTTCTGGGGCCAACGTCCTGACTTTC
CDR3: CASSFSSGANVLTF

V: TRBV7-2
size: .
J: TRBJ1-5
D: .
DNA: TGTGCCAGCAGCCAAAGGGGTGGCAATCAGCCCCAGCATTTT
CDR3: CASSQRGGNQPQHF

V: TRBV28
size: .
J: TRBJ1-1
D: .
DNA: TGTGCCAGCAGACCCGACAGGTACACTGAAGCTTTCTTT
CDR3: CASRPDRYTEAFF

V: TRBV27
size: few
J: TRBJ2-7
D: .
DNA: TGTGCCAGCAGGGCGGCGGGGAGTTTTGGCGAGCAGTACTTC
CDR3: CASRAAGSFGEQYF

V: TRBV12-5
size: once
J: TRBJ2-3
D: .
DNA: TGTGCTAGTGGTTCGGGTATAAGTATGCAGTATTTT
CDR3: CASGSGISMQYF

V: TRBV25-1
size: .
J: TRBJ1-6
D: .
DNA: TGTGCCAGCAGTCTTGGTTTAGACTCACCCCTCCACTTT
CDR3: CASSLGLDSPLHF

V: TRBV28
size: .
J: TRBJ2-7
D: TRBD2
DNA: TGTGCCAGCCGCACCGGGACTAGCGACTACGAGCAGTACTTC
CDR3: CASRTGTSDYEQYF

V: TRBV2
size: .
J: TRBJ2-1
D: TRBD2
DNA: TGTGCCAGCAGTCTCGGACTAGCGGGAGACGGGGAGCAGTTCTTC
CDR3: CASSLGLAGDGEQFF

V: TRBV7-9
size: .
J: TRBJ1-2
D: .
DNA: TGTGCCAGCAGCTTCTCCGTGGGCAGGGAGGGCGGCTACACCTTC
CDR3: CASSFSVGREGGYTF

V: TRBV5-1
size: .
J: TRBJ2-3
D: TRBD1
DNA: TGCGCCAGCAGCCCCGGACAGGGGGGGGCAGATACGCAGTATTTT
CDR3: CASSPGQGGADTQYF

V: TRBV6-6
size: .
J: TRBJ2-5
D: .
DNA: TGTGCCAGCAGTTACTCGACACCCAGGGGAGAGACCCAGTACTTC
CDR3: CASSYSTPRGETQYF

V: TRBV11-2
size: once
J: TRBJ1-1
D: .
DNA: TGTGCCAGCAGCTTAGACCTAAACACTGAAGCTTTCTTT
CDR3: CASSLDLNTEAFF

V: TRBV19
size: .
J: TRBJ2-4
D: .
DNA: TGTGCCAGTAGTCCCCTCGAGGGCCCAAGTTTCTTC
CDR3: CASSPLEGPSFF

V: TRBV11-2
size: .
J: TRBJ2-5
D: TRBD2
DNA: TGTGCCAGCAGCTTGGGCTCCCAAGCGGGAGCAGAGACCCAGTACTTC
CDR3: CASSLGSQAGAETQYF

V: TRBV7-7
size: .
J: TRBJ1-1
D: .
DNA: TGTGCCAGCAGCTCAAGCCGCAGGGGCCCTTCAGATGAAGCTTTCTTT
CDR3: CASSSSRRGPSDEAFF

V: TRBV28
size: once
J: TRBJ2-5
D: .
DNA: TGTGCCAGCAGCAGCCCCGGGACAAATAGCCTGGGGACCCAGTACTTC
CDR3: CASSSPGTNSLGTQYF

V: TRBV19
size: .
J: TRBJ2-3
D: .
DNA: TGTGCCAGTCGGGACCACGAGCAGTATTTT
CDR3: CASRDHEQYF

V: TRBV5-1
size: .
J: TRBJ2-5
D: .
DNA: TGCGCCAGCAGCTTGGGGTTCACGGGAGCAGGTGAGACCCAGTACTTC
CDR3: CASSLGFTGAGETQYF

V: TRBV5-1
size: few
J: TRBJ1-1
D: .
DNA: TGCGCCAGCAGCTTGGGGGGGTTCGCTGAAGCTTTCTTT
CDR3: CASSLGGFAEAFF

V: TRBV18
size: .
J: TRBJ1-5
D: .
DNA: TGTGCCAGCTCCGGGTCCCTTGGCAATCAGCCCCAGCATTTT
CDR3: CASSGSLGNQPQHF